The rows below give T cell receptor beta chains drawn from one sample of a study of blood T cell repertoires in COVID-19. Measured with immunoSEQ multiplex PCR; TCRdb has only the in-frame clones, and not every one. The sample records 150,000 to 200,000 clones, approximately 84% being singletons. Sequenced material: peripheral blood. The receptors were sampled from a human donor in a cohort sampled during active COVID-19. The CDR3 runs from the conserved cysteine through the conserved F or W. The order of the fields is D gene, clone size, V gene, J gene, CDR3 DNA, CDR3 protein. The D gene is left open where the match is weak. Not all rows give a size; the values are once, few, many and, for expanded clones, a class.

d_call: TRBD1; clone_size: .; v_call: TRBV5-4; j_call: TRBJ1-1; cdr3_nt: TGTGCCAGCAGCTTGGGAAGGGGGCAGGCGAACACTGAAGCTTTCTTT; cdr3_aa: CASSLGRGQANTEAFF
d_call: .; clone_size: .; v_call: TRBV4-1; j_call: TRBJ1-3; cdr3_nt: TGCGCCAGCAGCCAGGAAGCTCTGACAGTAGGTCCTTACTCTGGAAACACCATATATTTT; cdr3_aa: CASSQEALTVGPYSGNTIYF
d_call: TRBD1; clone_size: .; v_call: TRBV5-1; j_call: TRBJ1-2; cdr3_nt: TGCGCCAGCAGCCCCCTTGGTATCCAGGGGGGCTATGGCTACACCTTC; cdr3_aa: CASSPLGIQGGYGYTF
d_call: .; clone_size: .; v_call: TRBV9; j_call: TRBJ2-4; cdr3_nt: TGTGCCAGCAGCGTAGAGGGGGACGGCTGGAAAAACATTCAGTACTTC; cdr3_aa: CASSVEGDGWKNIQYF
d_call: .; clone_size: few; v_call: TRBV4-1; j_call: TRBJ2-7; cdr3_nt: TGCGCCAGCAGCCAAGTAACTTCCTACGAGCAGTACTTC; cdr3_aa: CASSQVTSYEQYF
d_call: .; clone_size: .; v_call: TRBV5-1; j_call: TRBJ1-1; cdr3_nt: TGCGCCAGCAGCTTGGAGGGGACACGGGACACTGAAGCTTTCTTT; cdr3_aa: CASSLEGTRDTEAFF
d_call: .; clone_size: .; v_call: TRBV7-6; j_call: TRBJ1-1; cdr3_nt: TGTGCCAGCAGCTTAGGACAGCCCTCGAACACTGAAGCTTTCTTT; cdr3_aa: CASSLGQPSNTEAFF
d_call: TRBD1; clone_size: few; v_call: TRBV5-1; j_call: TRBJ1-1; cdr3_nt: TGCGCCAGCAGCTTTGGACAGGGCCCGAACACTGAAGCTTTCTTT; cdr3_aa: CASSFGQGPNTEAFF
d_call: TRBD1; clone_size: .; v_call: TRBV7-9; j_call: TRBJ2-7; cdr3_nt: TGTGCCAGCAGGAGAGAGCCGGGACAGGGTTTCTACGAGCAGTACTTC; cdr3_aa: CASRREPGQGFYEQYF
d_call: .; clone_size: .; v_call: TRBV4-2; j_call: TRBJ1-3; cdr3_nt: TGTGCCAGCAGCCAAGAAGGGGGCTCTGGAAACACCATATATTTT; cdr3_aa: CASSQEGGSGNTIYF
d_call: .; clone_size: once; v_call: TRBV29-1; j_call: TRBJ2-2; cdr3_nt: TGCAGCGTTAATCCAGGGCGGAACACCGGGGAGCTGTTTTTT; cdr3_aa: CSVNPGRNTGELFF
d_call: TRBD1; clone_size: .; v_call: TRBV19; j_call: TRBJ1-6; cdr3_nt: TGTGCCAGTAGTGACACAGGGGGCGACAATAATTCACCCCTCCACTTT; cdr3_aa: CASSDTGGDNNSPLHF
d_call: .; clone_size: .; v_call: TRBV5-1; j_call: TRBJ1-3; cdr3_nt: TGCGCCAGCAGCCCGGACAGCTCTGGAAACACCATATATTTT; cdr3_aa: CASSPDSSGNTIYF
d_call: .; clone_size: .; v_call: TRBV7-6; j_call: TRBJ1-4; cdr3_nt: TGTGCCAGCAGCTTATCAGTTTGGGGGCCCGAAAAACTGTTTTTT; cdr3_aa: CASSLSVWGPEKLFF
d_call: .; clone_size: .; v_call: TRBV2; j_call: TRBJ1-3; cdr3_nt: TGTGCCAGCAGTGGTTTAAGAACATCTGGAAACACCATATATTTT; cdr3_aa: CASSGLRTSGNTIYF
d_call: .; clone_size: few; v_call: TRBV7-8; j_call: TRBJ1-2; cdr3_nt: TGTGCCAGCAGCTTATCCCAGGGCGGCTATGGCTACACCTTC; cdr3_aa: CASSLSQGGYGYTF
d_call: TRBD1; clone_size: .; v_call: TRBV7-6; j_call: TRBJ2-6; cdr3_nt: TGTGCCAGCAGCTTAGAAAGGGGGCCTGGGGCCAACGTCCTGACTTTC; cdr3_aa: CASSLERGPGANVLTF
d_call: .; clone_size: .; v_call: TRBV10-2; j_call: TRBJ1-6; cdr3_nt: TGCGCCAGCAGTGAGAGGATGGGGGGGGATTCACCCCTCCACTTT; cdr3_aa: CASSERMGGDSPLHF
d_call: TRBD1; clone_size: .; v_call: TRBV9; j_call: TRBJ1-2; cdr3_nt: TGTGCCAGCAGCGAGGACAGGGGCAACTATGGCTACACCTTC; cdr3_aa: CASSEDRGNYGYTF
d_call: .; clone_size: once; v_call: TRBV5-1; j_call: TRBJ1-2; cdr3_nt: TGCGCCAGCAGCCACAAGGACTCCCGTGGGGGCTACACCTTC; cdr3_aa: CASSHKDSRGGYTF
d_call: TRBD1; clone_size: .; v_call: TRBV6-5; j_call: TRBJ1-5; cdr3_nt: TGTGCCAGCACTCGGACAGGGGGCCGGCAGCCCCAGCATTTT; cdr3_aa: CASTRTGGRQPQHF
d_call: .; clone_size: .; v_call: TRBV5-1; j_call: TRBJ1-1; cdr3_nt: TGCGCCAGCAGCTTGGCCCAGGGAATGAACACTGAAGCTTTCTTT; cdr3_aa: CASSLAQGMNTEAFF